This T cell receptor beta chain derives from a study of shared clonotypes between healthy human individuals. Regarding the study as a whole: Generation of non-shared clonotypes was less probable than generation of clonotypes shared by all four donors. Only a few donors were included, so the genetic and exposure-history diversity represented was limited.

The CDR3 spans 16 residues. Germline V gives CDR1 SGHVS, CDR2 FQNEAQ. V was clipped by 6 bases and J by 0 bases, with 15 bases between them. Worth noting for this clone: Its antigen is not identified.

Sorted-subset replicate PCRs used 200 ng DNA, about 30,000 T cell genomes. TCRdb's copy holds only in-frame clones and misses some; the assay was immunoSEQ multiplex PCR. The profile shows about 300,000 clones, about 74% of them singletons. The specimen sequenced was memory CD4+ T cells sorted from blood. The subset denotes: CD45RA-negative fraction. This sequence originates from a man aged 25 to 40 in good health. The chain has TRBV7-8 and TRBJ2-1; the D call may be TRBD1 or TRBD2 (5 bases each). CDR3 region: CASRIGTFSSYNEQFF. The CDR3 DNA reads TGTGCCAGCAGAATAGGGACGTTCAGCTCCTACAATGAGCAGTTCTTC.